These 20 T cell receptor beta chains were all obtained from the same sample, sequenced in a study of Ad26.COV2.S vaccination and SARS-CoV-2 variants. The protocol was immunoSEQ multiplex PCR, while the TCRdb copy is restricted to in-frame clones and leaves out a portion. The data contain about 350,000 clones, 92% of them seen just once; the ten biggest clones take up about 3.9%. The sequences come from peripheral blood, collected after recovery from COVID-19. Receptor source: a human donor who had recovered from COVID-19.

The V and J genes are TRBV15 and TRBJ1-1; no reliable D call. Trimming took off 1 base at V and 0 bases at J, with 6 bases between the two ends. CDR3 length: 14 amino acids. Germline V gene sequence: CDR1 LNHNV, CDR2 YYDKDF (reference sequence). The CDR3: CATSRVPMNTEAFF. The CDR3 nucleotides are TGTGCCACCAGCAGAGTGCCCATGAACACTGAAGCTTTCTTT.

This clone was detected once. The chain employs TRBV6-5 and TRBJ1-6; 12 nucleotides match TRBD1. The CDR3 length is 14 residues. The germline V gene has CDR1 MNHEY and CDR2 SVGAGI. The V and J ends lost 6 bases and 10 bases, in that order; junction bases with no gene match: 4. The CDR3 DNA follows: TGTGCCAGCAGGCTGGGGACAGGGGGCTCACCCCTCCACTTT. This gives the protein CASRLGTGGSPLHF.

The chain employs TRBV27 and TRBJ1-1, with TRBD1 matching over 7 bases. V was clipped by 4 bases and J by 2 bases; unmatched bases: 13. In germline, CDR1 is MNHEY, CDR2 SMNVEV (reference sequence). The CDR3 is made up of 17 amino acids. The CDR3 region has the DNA TGTGCCAGCAGTTCGCGCCGGACAGGCCTTTCTAACACTGAAGCTTTCTTT. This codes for CASSSRRTGLSNTEAFF.

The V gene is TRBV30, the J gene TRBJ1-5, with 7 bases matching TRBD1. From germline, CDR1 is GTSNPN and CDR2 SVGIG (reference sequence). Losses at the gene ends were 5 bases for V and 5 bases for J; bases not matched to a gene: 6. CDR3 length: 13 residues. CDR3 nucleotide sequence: TGTGCCTGGGATCCCGGGACAGATCAGCCCCAGCATTTT. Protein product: CAWDPGTDQPQHF.

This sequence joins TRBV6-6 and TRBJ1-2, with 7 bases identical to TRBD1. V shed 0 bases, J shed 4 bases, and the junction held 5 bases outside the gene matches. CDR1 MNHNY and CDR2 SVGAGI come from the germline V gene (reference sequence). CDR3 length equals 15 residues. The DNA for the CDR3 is TGTGCCAGCAGTTACTCGCCAGGGACAGCCTATGGCTACACCTTC. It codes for CASSYSPGTAYGYTF.

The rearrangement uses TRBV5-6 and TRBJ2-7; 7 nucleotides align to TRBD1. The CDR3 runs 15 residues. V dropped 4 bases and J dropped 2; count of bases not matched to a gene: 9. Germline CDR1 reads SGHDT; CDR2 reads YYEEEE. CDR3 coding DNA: TGTGCCAGCAGCGACTACCGGGACAGACCCTACGAGCAGTACTTC. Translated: CASSDYRDRPYEQYF.

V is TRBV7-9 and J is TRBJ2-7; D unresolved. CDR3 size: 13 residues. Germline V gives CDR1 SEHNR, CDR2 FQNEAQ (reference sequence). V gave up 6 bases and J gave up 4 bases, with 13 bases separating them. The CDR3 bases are TGTGCCAGCAGTATAGGTCTTAAGTACGAGCAGTACTTC. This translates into CASSIGLKYEQYF.

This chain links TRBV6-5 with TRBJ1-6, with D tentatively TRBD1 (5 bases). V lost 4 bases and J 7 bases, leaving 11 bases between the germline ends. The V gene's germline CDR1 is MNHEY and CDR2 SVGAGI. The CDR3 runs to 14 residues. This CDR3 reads CASSSPDRNSPLHF. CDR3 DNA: TGTGCCAGCAGTTCCCCTGACAGAAATTCACCCCTCCACTTT.

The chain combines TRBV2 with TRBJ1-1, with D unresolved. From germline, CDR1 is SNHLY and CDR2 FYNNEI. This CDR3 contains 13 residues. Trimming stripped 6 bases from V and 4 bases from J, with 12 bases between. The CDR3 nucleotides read TGTGCCAGCAGAGCGAGGGAGGCCACTGAAGCTTTCTTT. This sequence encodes CASRAREATEAFF.

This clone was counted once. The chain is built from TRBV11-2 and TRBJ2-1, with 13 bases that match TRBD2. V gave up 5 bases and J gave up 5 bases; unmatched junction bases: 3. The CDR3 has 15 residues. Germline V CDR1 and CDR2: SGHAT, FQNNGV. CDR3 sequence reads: CASSPGLAGHNEQFF. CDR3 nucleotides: TGTGCCAGCAGCCCGGGACTAGCGGGACACAATGAGCAGTTCTTC. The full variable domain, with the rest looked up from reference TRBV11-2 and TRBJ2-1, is EAGVAQSPRYKIIEKRQSVAFWCNPISGHATLYWYQQILGQGPKLLIQFQNNGVVDDSQLPKDRFSAERLKGVDSTLKIQPAKLEDSAVYLCASSPGLAGHNEQFFGPGTRLTVL.

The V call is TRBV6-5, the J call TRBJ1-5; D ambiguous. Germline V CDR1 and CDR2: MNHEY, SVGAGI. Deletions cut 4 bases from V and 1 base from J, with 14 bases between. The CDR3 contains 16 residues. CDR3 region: CASSSRLDGSNQPQHF. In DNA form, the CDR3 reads TGTGCCAGCAGTTCCCGACTTGACGGAAGCAATCAGCCCCAGCATTTT.

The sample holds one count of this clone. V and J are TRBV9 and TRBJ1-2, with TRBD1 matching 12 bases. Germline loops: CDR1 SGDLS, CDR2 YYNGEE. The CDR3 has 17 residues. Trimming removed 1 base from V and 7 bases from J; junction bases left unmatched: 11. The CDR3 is CASSVRDRGQVNGGYTF. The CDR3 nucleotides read TGTGCCAGCAGCGTAAGGGACAGGGGGCAGGTTAACGGTGGCTACACCTTC. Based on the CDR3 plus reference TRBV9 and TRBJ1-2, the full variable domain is DSGVTQTPKHLITATGQRVTLRCSPRSGDLSVYWYQQSLDQGLQFLIQYYNGEERAKGNILERFSAQQFPDLHSELNLSSLELGDSALYFCASSVRDRGQVNGGYTFGSGTRLTVV.

The CDR3 reads CATSRVVGTGYEQYF. The CDR3 nucleotides are TGTGCCACCAGCAGAGTAGTCGGGACAGGTTACGAGCAGTACTTC. V usage is TRBV15 and J usage is TRBJ2-7; 8 positions agree with TRBD1. V lost 1 base and J lost 4; bases outside the gene matches: 6. The V gene's germline CDR1 is LNHNV and CDR2 YYDKDF (reference sequence). This CDR3 region has 15 residues.

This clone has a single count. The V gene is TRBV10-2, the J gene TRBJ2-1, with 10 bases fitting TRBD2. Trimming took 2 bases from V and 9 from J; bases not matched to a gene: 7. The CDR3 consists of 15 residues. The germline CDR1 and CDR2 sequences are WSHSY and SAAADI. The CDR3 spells CASSEPAGGQSEQFF. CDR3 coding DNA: TGCGCCAGCAGTGAGCCAGCGGGGGGGCAGTCTGAGCAGTTCTTC.

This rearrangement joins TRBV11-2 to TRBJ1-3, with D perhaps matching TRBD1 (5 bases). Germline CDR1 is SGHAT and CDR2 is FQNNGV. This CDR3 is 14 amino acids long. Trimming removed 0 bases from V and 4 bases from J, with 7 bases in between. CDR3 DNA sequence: TGTGCCAGCAGCTTAGAGGGACGCGGAAACACCATATATTTT. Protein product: CASSLEGRGNTIYF.

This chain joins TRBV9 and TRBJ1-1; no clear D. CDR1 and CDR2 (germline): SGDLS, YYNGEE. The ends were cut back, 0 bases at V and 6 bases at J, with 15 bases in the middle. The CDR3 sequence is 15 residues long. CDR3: CASSVAVSGVPEAFF. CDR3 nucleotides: TGTGCCAGCAGCGTAGCCGTTTCTGGGGTCCCTGAAGCTTTCTTT. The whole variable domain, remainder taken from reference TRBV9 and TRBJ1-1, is DSGVTQTPKHLITATGQRVTLRCSPRSGDLSVYWYQQSLDQGLQFLIQYYNGEERAKGNILERFSAQQFPDLHSELNLSSLELGDSALYFCASSVAVSGVPEAFFGQGTRLTVV.

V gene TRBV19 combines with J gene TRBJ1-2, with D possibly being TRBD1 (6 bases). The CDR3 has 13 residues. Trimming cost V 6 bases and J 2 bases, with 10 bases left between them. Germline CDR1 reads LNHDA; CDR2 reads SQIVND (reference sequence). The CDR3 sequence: CASSKTGNYGYTF. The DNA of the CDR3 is TGTGCCAGTAGCAAAACAGGGAACTATGGCTACACCTTC.

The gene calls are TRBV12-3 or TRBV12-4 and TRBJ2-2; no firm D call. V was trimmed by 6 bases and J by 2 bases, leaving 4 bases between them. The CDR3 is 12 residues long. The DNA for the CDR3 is TGTGCCAGCAGCCGCAACACCGGGGAGCTGTTTTTT. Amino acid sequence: CASSRNTGELFF.

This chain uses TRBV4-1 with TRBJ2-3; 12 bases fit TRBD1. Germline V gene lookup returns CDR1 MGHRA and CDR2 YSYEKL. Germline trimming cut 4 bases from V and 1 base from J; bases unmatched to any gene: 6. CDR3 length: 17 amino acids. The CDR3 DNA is TGCGCCAGCAGCCGCTCCGGGACAGGGGGCGGCACAGATACGCAGTATTTT. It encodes CASSRSGTGGGTDTQYF.

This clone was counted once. As DNA, the CDR3 is TGTGCCAGCAGTTACCCTAAAACAGGGGGCAATCAGCCCCAGCATTTT. This encodes CASSYPKTGGNQPQHF. The rearrangement joins TRBV6-6 to TRBJ1-5; 7 bases align to TRBD1. The CDR3 length is 16 residues. Per the germline V gene, CDR1 is MNHNY and CDR2 is SVGAGI (reference sequence). The V gene end was trimmed by 2 bases and the J gene end by 2 bases; junction bases not matched to a gene: 6.